This T cell receptor (beta chain) was obtained from a study of blood T cell repertoires in COVID-19. Across the whole study: The study drew acute and convalescent COVID-19 samples from the United States, Italy and Spain.

V dropped 4 bases and J dropped 3; count of bases not matched to a gene: 15. The CDR3 spans 17 residues. Germline V gene data show CDR1 as SGHTS and CDR2 as YDEGEE. The protocol was immunoSEQ multiplex PCR, while the TCRdb copy is restricted to in-frame clones and leaves out a portion. Here the sample spans over 150,000 clones, roughly 83% being singletons. This clone showed up just once. The chain recombines TRBV5-8 with TRBJ2-7; 8 nucleotides match TRBD2. The specimen sequenced was peripheral blood. The sequence came from a woman between 40 and 55 years old with COVID-19, enrolled during active disease. CDR3 sequence reads: CASSPEREFDYRYEQYF. The CDR3 coding sequence is TGTGCCAGCAGCCCCGAGCGGGAGTTTGACTACCGCTACGAGCAGTACTTC.